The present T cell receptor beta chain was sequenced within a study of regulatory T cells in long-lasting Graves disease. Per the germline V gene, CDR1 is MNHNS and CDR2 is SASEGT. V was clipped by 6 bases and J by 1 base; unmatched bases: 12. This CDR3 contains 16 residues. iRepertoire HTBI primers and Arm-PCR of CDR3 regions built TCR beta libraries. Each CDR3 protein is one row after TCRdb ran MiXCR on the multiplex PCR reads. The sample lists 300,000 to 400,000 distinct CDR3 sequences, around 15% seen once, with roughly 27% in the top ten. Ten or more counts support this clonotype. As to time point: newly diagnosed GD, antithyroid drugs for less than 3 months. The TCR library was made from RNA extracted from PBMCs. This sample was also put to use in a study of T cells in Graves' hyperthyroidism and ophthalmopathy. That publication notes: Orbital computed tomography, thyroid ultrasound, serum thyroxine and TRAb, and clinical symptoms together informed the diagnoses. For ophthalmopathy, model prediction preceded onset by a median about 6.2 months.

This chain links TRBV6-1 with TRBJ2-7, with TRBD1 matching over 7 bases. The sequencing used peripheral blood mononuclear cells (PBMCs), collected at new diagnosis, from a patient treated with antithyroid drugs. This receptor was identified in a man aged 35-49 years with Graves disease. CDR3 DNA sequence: TGTGCCAGCAGATATATACGGACAGGAGATTCCTACGAGCAGTACTTC. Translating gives CASRYIRTGDSYEQYF.